Following are 8 T cell receptor beta chains from one sample sequenced in a study of cytomegalovirus exposure and HLA in healthy donors. Use of 60 Vbeta and 13 Jbeta primers characterized the PCR. Some clones are missing from TCRdb's copy, which holds only in-frame ones; the method was immunoSEQ multiplex PCR. The sample records 150,000 to 200,000 clones, roughly 75% being singletons. Sequencing was performed on PBMCs. The receptors shown here come from a woman in her thirties or forties in good health and CMV-seropositive.

This chain joins TRBV18 and TRBJ2-1; the D gene is possibly TRBD1 (6 bases). Between the trimmed V and J ends, which lost 2 bases and 0 bases, there was a span of 14 bases. The length of the CDR3 is 17 residues. Germline CDR1 reads KGHSH; CDR2 reads LQKENI. The CDR3 nucleotides are TGTGCCAGCTCACCAGCGGCCAGGGGCGGCTCCTACAATGAGCAGTTCTTC. Translated, it gives CASSPAARGGSYNEQFF.

In the case of this clone: Other DNA sequences within the sample encode an identical CDR3. This sequence joins TRBV11-2 and TRBJ1-4, with TRBD1 matching over 8 bases. Germline trimming cut 9 bases from V and 5 bases from J; bases unmatched to any gene: 11. From germline, CDR1 is SGHAT and CDR2 FQNNGV. The CDR3 sequence is 15 residues long. CDR3 protein: CASKKPGQENEKLFF. The CDR3 nucleotides are TGTGCCAGTAAGAAGCCGGGACAGGAAAATGAAAAACTGTTTTTT.

This clone showed up just a few times. The chain carries TRBV7-9 and TRBJ2-1, with 8 nucleotides matching TRBD2. Germline V gene sequence: CDR1 SEHNR, CDR2 FQNEAQ (reference sequence). The CDR3 has 17 amino acids. Unmatched junction bases numbered 13, after V lost 4 bases and J lost 5 bases. The CDR3 region is CASSSRGPGGWHNEQFF. The CDR3 DNA follows: TGTGCCAGCAGCTCACGAGGGCCGGGGGGGTGGCACAATGAGCAGTTCTTC.

The chain links TRBV2 to TRBJ1-5; tentatively, D is TRBD1 (5 bases). V was trimmed by 6 bases and J by 6 bases, leaving 18 bases between them. The CDR3 runs to 15 residues. From germline, CDR1 is SNHLY and CDR2 FYNNEI. The CDR3 DNA reads as TGTGCCAGCAGCGGTCCCGGGGGTGGGGCTCAGCCCCAGCATTTT. Protein sequence: CASSGPGGGAQPQHF.

The rearrangement uses TRBV2 and TRBJ2-1; a possible D gene is TRBD2 (6 bases). Germline-derived CDR1 and CDR2 are SNHLY and FYNNEI. The CDR3 is made up of 14 amino acids. The V and J ends lost 6 bases and 2 bases respectively, with 11 bases between them. This CDR3 is CASRPGVTYNEQFF. The CDR3 nucleotides are TGTGCCAGCAGACCGGGGGTCACCTACAATGAGCAGTTCTTC.

The rearrangement joins TRBV18 to TRBJ2-3; D might be TRBD1 (6 bases). The CDR3 loop spans 14 amino acids. Trimming shortened V by 3 bases and J by 0 bases, and 7 bases separated the two germline ends. Germline lookup yields CDR1 KGHSH and CDR2 LQKENI. CDR3 sequence: CASSPGQSTDTQYF. The CDR3 DNA is TGTGCCAGCTCACCTGGACAGAGCACAGATACGCAGTATTTT. Full variable domain (rest looked up from reference TRBV18 and TRBJ2-3): NAGVMQNPRHLVRRRGQEARLRCSPMKGHSHVYWYRQLPEEGLKFMVYLQKENIIDESGMPKERFSAEFPKEGPSILRIQQVVRGDSAAYFCASSPGQSTDTQYFGPGTRLTVL.

This chain connects TRBV28 to TRBJ2-7; TRBD2 matches 12 bases. The ends lost 6 bases at V and 4 bases at J; junction bases unmatched: 7. The CDR3 runs to 15 residues. Per the germline V gene, CDR1 is MDHEN and CDR2 is SYDVKM. This CDR3 reads CASRNLAGGTYEQYF. CDR3 in DNA: TGTGCCAGCAGAAACCTAGCGGGGGGGACATACGAGCAGTACTTC.

The V call is TRBV9, the J call TRBJ2-1; TRBD2 might be the D (6 bases). Germline V gives CDR1 SGDLS, CDR2 YYNGEE. V lost 0 bases to trimming and J lost 8 bases, with 15 bases between them. The CDR3 totals 15 residues. The CDR3 reads CASSVAGGIWDEQFF. CDR3 in DNA: TGTGCCAGCAGCGTAGCAGGCGGGATCTGGGATGAGCAGTTCTTC.